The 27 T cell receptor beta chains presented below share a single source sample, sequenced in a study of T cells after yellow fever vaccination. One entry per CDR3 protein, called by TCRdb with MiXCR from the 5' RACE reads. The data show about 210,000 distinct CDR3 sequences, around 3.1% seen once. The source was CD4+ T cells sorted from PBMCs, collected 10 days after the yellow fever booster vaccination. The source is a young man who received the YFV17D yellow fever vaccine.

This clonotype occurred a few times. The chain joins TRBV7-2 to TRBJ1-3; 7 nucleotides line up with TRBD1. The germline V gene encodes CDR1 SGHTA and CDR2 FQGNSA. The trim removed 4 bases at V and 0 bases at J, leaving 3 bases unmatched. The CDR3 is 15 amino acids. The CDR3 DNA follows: TGTGCCAGCAGCTACCGGGACAGCTCTGGAAACACCATATATTTT. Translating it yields CASSYRDSSGNTIYF.

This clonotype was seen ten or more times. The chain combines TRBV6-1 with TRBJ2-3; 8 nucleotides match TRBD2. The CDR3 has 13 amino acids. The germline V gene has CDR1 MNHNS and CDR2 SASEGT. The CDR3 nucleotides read TGTGCTGGGCGGATAGCGGGGACAGATACGCAGTATTTT. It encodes CAGRIAGTDTQYF.

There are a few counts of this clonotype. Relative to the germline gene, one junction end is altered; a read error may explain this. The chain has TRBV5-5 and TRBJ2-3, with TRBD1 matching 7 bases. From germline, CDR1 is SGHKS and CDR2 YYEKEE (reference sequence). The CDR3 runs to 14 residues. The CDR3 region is CASSLEFGTVTQYF. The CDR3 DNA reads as TGTGCCAGCAGCTTGGAGTTCGGGACAGTTACGCAGTATTTT. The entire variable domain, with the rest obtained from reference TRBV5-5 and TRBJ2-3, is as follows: DAGVTQSPTHLIKTRGQQVTLRCSPISGHKSVSWYQQVLGQGPQFIFQYYEKEERGRGNFPDRFSARQFPNYSSELNVNALLLGDSALYLCASSLEFGTVTQYFGPGTRLTVL.

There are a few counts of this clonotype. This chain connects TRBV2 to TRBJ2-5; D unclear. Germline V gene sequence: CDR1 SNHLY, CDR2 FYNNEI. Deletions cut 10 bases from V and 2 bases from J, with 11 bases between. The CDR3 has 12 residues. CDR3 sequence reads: CATSLGQETQYF. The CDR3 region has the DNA TGTGCCACCTCCCTTGGACAAGAGACCCAGTACTTC.

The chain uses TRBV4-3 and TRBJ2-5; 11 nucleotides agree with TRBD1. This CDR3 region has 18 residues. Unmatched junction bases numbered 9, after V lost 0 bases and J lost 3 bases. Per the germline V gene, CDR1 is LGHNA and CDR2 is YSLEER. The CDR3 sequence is CASSQDLGTGGRKETQYF. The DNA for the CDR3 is TGCGCCAGCAGCCAAGATCTCGGGACAGGGGGAAGGAAAGAGACCCAGTACTTC.

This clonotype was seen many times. The CDR3 DNA reads as TGTGCCAGCAGCTTATTAGGACAAGAGACCCAGTACTTC. Residues: CASSLLGQETQYF. The chain combines TRBV7-3 with TRBJ2-5; D not resolved. Germline V gives CDR1 SGHTA, CDR2 FQGTGA. With 2 bases removed from V and 2 bases from J, the gap between germline ends came to 6 bases. The CDR3 sequence is 13 residues long.

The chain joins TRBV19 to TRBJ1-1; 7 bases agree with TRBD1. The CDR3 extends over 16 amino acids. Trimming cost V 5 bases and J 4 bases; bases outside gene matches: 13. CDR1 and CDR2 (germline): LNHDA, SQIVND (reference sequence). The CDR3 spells CASSFLFNRGGTEAFF. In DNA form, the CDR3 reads TGTGCCAGTAGTTTCCTCTTCAACAGGGGCGGCACTGAAGCTTTCTTT.

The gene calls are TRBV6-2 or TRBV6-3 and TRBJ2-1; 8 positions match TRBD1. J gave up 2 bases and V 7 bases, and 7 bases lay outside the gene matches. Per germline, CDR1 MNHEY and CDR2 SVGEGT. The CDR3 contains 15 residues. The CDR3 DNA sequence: TGTGCCAGCACCCCAGGGGGCGCCGCCTACAATGAGCAGTTCTTC. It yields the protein CASTPGGAAYNEQFF.

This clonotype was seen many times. The DNA of the CDR3 is TGCGCCAGCAGCTTGGGGGGCACCCAAGAGACCCAGTACTTC. Amino acids: CASSLGGTQETQYF. This chain uses TRBV5-1 with TRBJ2-5; possible D gene TRBD1, 5 bases. Germline V CDR1 and CDR2: SGHRS, YFSETQ. V dropped 0 bases and J dropped 1 base, with 7 bases sitting between them. The CDR3 consists of 14 residues.

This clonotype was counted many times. The CDR3 here is CSARDRITAWKEAFF. The DNA of the CDR3 is TGCAGTGCTAGAGATCGGATTACTGCGTGGAAGGAAGCTTTCTTT. This chain links TRBV20-1 with TRBJ1-1; D is undetermined. Germline loops: CDR1 DFQATT, CDR2 SNEGSKA (reference sequence). Trimming removed 0 bases from V and 8 bases from J, with 19 bases in between. The CDR3 covers 15 residues.

DNA for the CDR3: TGTGCCAGCAGTTTAGGGCAGGAGAACTATCAGCCCCAGCATTTT. Its translation is CASSLGQENYQPQHF. The chain has TRBV12-3 or TRBV12-4 and TRBJ1-5; no reliable D call. Trimming took 1 base from V and 5 from J, leaving 12 bases between them. The CDR3 loop spans 15 amino acids.

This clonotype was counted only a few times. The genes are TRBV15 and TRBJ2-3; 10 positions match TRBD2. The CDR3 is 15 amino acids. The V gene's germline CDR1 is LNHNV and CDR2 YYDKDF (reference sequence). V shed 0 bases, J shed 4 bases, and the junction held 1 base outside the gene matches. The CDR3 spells CATSREAGGADTQYF. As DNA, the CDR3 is TGTGCCACCAGCAGAGAAGCGGGGGGGGCAGATACGCAGTATTTT.

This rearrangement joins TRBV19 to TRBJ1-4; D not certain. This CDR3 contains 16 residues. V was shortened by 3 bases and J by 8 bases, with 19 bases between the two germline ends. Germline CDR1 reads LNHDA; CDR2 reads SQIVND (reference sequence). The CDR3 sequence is CASSMEGFGTNEKLFF. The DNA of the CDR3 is TGTGCCAGTAGTATGGAGGGTTTCGGTACGAACGAAAAACTGTTTTTT.

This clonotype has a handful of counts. The CDR3 region has the DNA TGTGCCTGGACCCTACAGGCAATCCCCCTATATGGCTACACCTTC. Its protein product is CAWTLQAIPLYGYTF. The chain recombines TRBV30 with TRBJ1-2, with D possibly being TRBD1 (5 bases). V gave up 4 bases and J gave up 5 bases, with 20 bases separating them. The CDR3 is 15 residues long. Germline loops: CDR1 GTSNPN, CDR2 SVGIG (reference sequence).

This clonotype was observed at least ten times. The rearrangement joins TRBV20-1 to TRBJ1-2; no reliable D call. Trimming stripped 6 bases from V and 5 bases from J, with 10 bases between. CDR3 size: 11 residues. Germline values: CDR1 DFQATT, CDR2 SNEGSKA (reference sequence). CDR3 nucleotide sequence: TGCAGTGCCGAATTTCAGTATGGCTACACCTTC. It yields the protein CSAEFQYGYTF.

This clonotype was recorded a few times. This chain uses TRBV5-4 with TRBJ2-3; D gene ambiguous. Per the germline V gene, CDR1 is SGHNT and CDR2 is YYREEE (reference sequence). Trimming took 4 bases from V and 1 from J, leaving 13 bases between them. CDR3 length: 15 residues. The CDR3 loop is CASSPRGVRTDTQYF. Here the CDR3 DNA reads TGTGCCAGCAGCCCACGAGGAGTCCGCACAGATACGCAGTATTTT.

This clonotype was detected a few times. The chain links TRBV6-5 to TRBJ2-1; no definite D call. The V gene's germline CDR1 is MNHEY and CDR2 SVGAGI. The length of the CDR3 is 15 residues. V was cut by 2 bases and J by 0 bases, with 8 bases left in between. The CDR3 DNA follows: TGTGCCAGCAGTTACAGCTTGAGCTCCTACAATGAGCAGTTCTTC. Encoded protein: CASSYSLSSYNEQFF.

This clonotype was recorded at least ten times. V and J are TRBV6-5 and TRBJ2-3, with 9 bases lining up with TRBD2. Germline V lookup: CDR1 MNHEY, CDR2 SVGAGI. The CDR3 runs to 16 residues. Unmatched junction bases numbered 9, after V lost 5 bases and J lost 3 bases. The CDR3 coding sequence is TGTGCCAGCAGTCAACATAGCGGGGGTGATACAGATACGCAGTATTTT. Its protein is CASSQHSGGDTDTQYF.

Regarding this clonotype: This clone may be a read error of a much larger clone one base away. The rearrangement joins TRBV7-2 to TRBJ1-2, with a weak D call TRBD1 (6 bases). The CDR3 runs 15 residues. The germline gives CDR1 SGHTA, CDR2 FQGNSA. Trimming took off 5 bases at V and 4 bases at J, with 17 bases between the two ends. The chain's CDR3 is CASSSGGALGYGYTF. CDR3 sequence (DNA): TGTGCCAGCAGCAGTGGGGGGGCGCTTGGCTATGGCTACACCTTC.

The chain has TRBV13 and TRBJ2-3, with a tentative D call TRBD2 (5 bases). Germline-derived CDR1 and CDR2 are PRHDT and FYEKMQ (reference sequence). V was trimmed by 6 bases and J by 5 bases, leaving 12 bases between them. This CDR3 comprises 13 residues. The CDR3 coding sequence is TGTGCCAGCAGTAGCCGGGGTAAAGATACGCAGTATTTT. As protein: CASSSRGKDTQYF.

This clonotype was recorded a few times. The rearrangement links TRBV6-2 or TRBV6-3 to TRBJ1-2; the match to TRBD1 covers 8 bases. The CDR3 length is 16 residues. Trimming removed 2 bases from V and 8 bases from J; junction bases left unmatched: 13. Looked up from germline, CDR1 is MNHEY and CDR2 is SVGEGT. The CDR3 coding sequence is TGTGCCAGCAGTTACCCCAGGGACAGGTTCGTTCGGGGCTACACCTTC. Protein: CASSYPRDRFVRGYTF.

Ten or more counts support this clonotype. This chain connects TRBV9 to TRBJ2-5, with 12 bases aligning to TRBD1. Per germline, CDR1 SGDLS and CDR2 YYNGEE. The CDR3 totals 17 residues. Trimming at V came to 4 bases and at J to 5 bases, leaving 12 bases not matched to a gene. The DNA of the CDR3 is TGTGCCAGCAGCCCAACTCCCGGGACAGGGGGCGGGGAGACCCAGTACTTC. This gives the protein CASSPTPGTGGGETQYF.

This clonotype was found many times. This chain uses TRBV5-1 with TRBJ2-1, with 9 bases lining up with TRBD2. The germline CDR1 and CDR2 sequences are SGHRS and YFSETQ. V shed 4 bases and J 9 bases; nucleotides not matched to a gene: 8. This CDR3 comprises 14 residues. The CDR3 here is CASSTGLALTEQFF. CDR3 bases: TGCGCCAGCAGCACGGGACTAGCTTTGACTGAGCAGTTCTTC. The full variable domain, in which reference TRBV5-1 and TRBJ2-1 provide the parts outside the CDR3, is KAGVTQTPRYLIKTRGQQVTLSCSPISGHRSVSWYQQTPGQGLQFLFEYFSETQRNKGNFPGRFSGRQFSNSRSEMNVSTLELGDSALYLCASSTGLALTEQFFGPGTRLTVL.

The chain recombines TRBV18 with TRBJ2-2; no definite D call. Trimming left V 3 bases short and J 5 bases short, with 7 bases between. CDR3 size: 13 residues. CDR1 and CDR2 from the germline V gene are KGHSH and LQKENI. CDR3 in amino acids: CASSPDQTGELFF. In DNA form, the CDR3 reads TGTGCCAGCTCACCGGACCAAACCGGGGAGCTGTTTTTT. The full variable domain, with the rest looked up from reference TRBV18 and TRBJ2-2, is NAGVMQNPRHLVRRRGQEARLRCSPMKGHSHVYWYRQLPEEGLKFMVYLQKENIIDESGMPKERFSAEFPKEGPSILRIQQVVRGDSAAYFCASSPDQTGELFFGEGSRLTVL.

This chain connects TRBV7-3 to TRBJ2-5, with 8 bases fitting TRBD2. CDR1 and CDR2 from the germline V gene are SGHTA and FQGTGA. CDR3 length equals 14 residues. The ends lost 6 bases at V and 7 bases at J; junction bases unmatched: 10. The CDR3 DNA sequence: TGTGCCAGCAGTCCACTAGCGGACGCGGGGACCCAGTACTTC. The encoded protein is CASSPLADAGTQYF.

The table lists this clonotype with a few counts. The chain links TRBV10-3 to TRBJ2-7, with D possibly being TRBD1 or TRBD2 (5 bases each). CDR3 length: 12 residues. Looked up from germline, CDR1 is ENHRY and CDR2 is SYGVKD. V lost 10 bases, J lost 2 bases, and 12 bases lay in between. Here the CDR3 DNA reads TGTGCCAGCACGGGGCTGACCTACGAGCAGTACTTC. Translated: CASTGLTYEQYF.

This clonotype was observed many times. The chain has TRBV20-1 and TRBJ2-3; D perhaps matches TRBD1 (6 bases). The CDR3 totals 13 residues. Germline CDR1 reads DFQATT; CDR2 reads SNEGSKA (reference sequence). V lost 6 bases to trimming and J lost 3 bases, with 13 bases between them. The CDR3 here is CSARDIPTDTQYF. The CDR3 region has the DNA TGCAGTGCCCGGGACATACCAACAGATACGCAGTATTTT.